This TCR beta chain was sequenced during a study of T cell changes during pregnancy in multiple sclerosis (dated by TCRdb to about 2019). Context from the whole study: Changes in the T cell repertoire over the course of pregnancy were examined in this study in women with multiple sclerosis.

Libraries were built with the immunoSEQ multiplex PCR assay. TCRdb provides this immuneACCESS table in a form limited to in-frame rearrangements. Some clones are lacking; in checked studies, under half of them reflect an unresolved V gene, and why the rest are absent is not known. In this sample the table shows about 50,000 clones, 85% to 95% of which occur a single time. The ten biggest clones cover around 0.76% of the sample. From its cysteine to its phenylalanine, the CDR3 spans 16 amino acids. Of all the DNA, just the CDR3 is kept, 48 bases in frame from base 1. Trimming accounts for 5 bases at V and 8 bases at J, while the number of junction bases matched to no gene is 9. CDR1 and CDR2 are read off the germline V gene (reference sequence) as SGHNT and YYREEE. About this clone itself: The specificity of this receptor is unknown. Base qualities are not provided; no much larger clone lies one nucleotide away.

This TCR was sampled from a female donor with multiple sclerosis, enrolled in a pregnancy study. The rearranged segments are TRBV5-4 and TRBJ2-2, with TRBD2 matching 13 junction bases. The specimen comprised CD4+ T cells from peripheral blood mononuclear cells, sampled in the third trimester of pregnancy. CDR3 loop: CASSSGLAGSRGELFF. The bases read TGTGCCAGCAGTTCGGGACTAGCGGGGTCCCGGGGGGAGCTGTTTTTT.